The present entry profiles one TCR beta chain with its context. CDR3 and TCR beta VDJ profiling relied on genomic DNA as the template. TCRdb ran MiXCR on the reads and lists one entry per CDR3 protein. The data hold about 160,000 distinct CDR3 sequences, with 35% to 55% observed a single time. This entry is derived from a study of CD8+CD57+ T cells in acquired aplastic anemia. Germline CDR1 is SNHLY and CDR2 is FYNNEI. V gave up 9 bases and J gave up 5 bases, with 13 bases separating them. The CDR3 is 12 residues long. The material sequenced was sorted CD4+, CD8+, or CD8+CD57+ T cells (not recorded which) from PBMCs. The receptor comes from a human donor in good health. V and J are TRBV2 and TRBJ2-5; D unresolved. CDR3 region: CARDTLGETQYF. DNA of the CDR3: TGTGCCAGAGATACATTGGGGGAGACCCAGTACTTC.